The 28 T cell receptor beta chains below come from one sample, sequenced in a study of blood T cell repertoires in COVID-19. Assay used: immunoSEQ multiplex PCR; TCRdb lists only in-frame clones, some missing. The sample consists of around 170,000 clones, around 83% of them appearing once. Sample: peripheral blood. The source is a man aged 50-60 years with active or convalescent COVID-19.

Concerning this clone itself: This same CDR3 is encoded by further DNA sequences in the sample. The chain links TRBV2 to TRBJ1-3; D call uncertain. This CDR3 comprises 14 residues. Trimming took off 2 bases at V and 0 bases at J, with 5 bases between the two ends. Germline V gene sequence: CDR1 SNHLY, CDR2 FYNNEI. CDR3 bases: TGTGCCAGCAGTGAACCCCGCTCTGGAAACACCATATATTTT. Its protein is CASSEPRSGNTIYF.

V gene TRBV5-1 combines with J gene TRBJ1-4, with D possibly TRBD1 on 6 matching bases. Trimming took off 3 bases at V and 7 bases at J, with 16 bases between the two ends. The CDR3 length is 15 residues. Per germline, CDR1 SGHRS and CDR2 YFSETQ. As DNA, the CDR3 is TGCGCCAGCAGCTCCGGGGGCGGGAGTGGTGAAAAACTGTTTTTT. This translates into CASSSGGGSGEKLFF.

The J gene is TRBJ2-2, the V gene TRBV4-3; TRBD1 matches 9 bases. The CDR3 covers 17 residues. Germline V gene data show CDR1 as LGHNA and CDR2 as YSLEER. Losses at the gene ends were 0 bases for V and 3 bases for J; bases not matched to a gene: 5. The CDR3 spells CASSQDWTGDYTGELFF. DNA of the CDR3: TGCGCCAGCAGCCAAGACTGGACAGGGGACTACACCGGGGAGCTGTTTTTT.

The chain carries TRBV5-1 and TRBJ1-2, with 9 bases aligning to TRBD1. Germline-derived CDR1 and CDR2 are SGHRS and YFSETQ. The trim removed 4 bases at V and 7 bases at J, leaving 2 bases unmatched. The CDR3 has 12 residues. This chain's CDR3 is CASSPDRGGYTF. The CDR3 nucleotides are TGCGCCAGCAGCCCGGACAGGGGTGGCTACACCTTC.

The rearrangement joins TRBV14 to TRBJ2-5; a possible D gene is TRBD2 (6 bases). There are 14 residues in the CDR3. CDR1 and CDR2 from the germline V gene are SGHDN and FVKESK. Trimming took off 4 bases at V and 5 bases at J, with 14 bases between the two ends. CDR3 coding DNA: TGTGCCAGCAGCCTCTACGGGGGTACGGAGACCCAGTACTTC. It translates to CASSLYGGTETQYF.

The chain uses TRBV25-1 and TRBJ1-4, with 7 positions matching TRBD1. The CDR3 has 17 residues. Trimming took 2 bases from V and 0 from J; bases not matched to a gene: 6. Germline CDR1 is MGHDK and CDR2 is SYGVNS. Written as DNA, the CDR3 is TGTGCCAGCAGTGAAGGGGGGACAGTCTCAACTAATGAAAAACTGTTTTTT. It is translated as CASSEGGTVSTNEKLFF.

The chain has TRBV5-6 and TRBJ2-7; no firm D call. V lost 4 bases and J 5 bases, leaving 13 bases between the germline ends. This CDR3 comprises 13 residues. Germline-derived CDR1 and CDR2 are SGHDT and YYEEEE. This CDR3 is CASSTPTRHEQYF. The CDR3 DNA follows: TGTGCCAGCAGCACCCCGACAAGGCACGAGCAGTACTTC.

The rearrangement joins TRBV6-2 or TRBV6-3 to TRBJ1-6; D not certain. Deletions cut 2 bases from V and 13 bases from J, with 9 bases between. Germline-derived CDR1 and CDR2 are MNHEY and SVGEGT. This CDR3 contains 12 residues. The CDR3: CASSYRERPLHF. The CDR3 coding sequence is TGTGCCAGCAGTTACCGGGAACGGCCCCTCCACTTT.

The rearrangement uses TRBV19 and TRBJ1-6; no clear D. Germline assignment: CDR1 LNHDA and CDR2 SQIVND (reference sequence). This CDR3 region has 14 residues. V shed 3 bases and J shed 1 base, with 4 bases lying between them. Written as DNA, the CDR3 is TGTGCCAGTAGTATCTCGTCCTATAATTCACCCCTCCACTTT. Encoded protein: CASSISSYNSPLHF.

This clone was recorded a few times. J is TRBJ2-3 and V is TRBV6-6, with 7 bases identical to TRBD2. Germline CDR1 is MNHNY and CDR2 is SVGAGI (reference sequence). The CDR3 spans 16 residues. V lost 6 bases to trimming and J lost 2 bases; unmatched junction nucleotides: 11. The CDR3 bases are TGTGCCAGCAGACCCCGATCTAGCGGAATCACAGATACGCAGTATTTT. This gives the protein CASRPRSSGITDTQYF.

This chain uses TRBV5-3 with TRBJ2-1; 15 bases agree with TRBD2. TRBV5-3 is given ORF status, its function remaining uncertain. The CDR3 totals 16 residues. The junction had 2 bases not matched to a gene; V was cut back by 0 bases and J by 7 bases. In DNA, the CDR3 is TGTGCCAGAAGCTTGGAGGGACTAGCGGGAGGTAATGAGCAGTTCTTC. It specifies CARSLEGLAGGNEQFF.

The CDR3 here is CASSEPSAGQETQYF. CDR3 coding DNA: TGTGCCAGCAGTGAACCCTCAGCGGGCCAAGAGACCCAGTACTTC. The V and J genes are TRBV25-1 and TRBJ2-5; D is perhaps TRBD2 (6 bases). Germline-derived CDR1 and CDR2 are MGHDK and SYGVNS. This CDR3 has 15 residues. The ends were cut back, 2 bases at V and 1 base at J, with 11 bases in the middle.

V is TRBV11-1 and J is TRBJ2-3; D unclear. The V gene's germline CDR1 is SGHAT and CDR2 FQDESV (reference sequence). The CDR3 is 14 residues long. The V end was cut by 5 bases, the J end by 0 bases, with 9 bases between. The CDR3, as DNA: TGTGCCAGCAGCCCCGCCGGGAGCACAGATACGCAGTATTTT. It specifies CASSPAGSTDTQYF.

The CDR3 here is CASSQERGRGNTDTQYF. The CDR3 region has the DNA TGTGCCAGCAGCCAAGAGCGAGGGCGGGGTAACACAGATACGCAGTATTTT. The chain uses TRBV3-1 (or the pseudogene TRBV3-2) and TRBJ2-3, with D perhaps matching TRBD2 (6 bases). V was shortened by 0 bases and J by 2 bases, with 15 bases between the two germline ends. The length of the CDR3 is 17 residues. Germline lookup yields CDR1 LGHDT and CDR2 YNNKEL (reference sequence).

To note about this clone: Mismatch with germline at one junction end may stem from a read error. The chain couples TRBV7-3 to TRBJ2-5; perhaps TRBD1 as D (6 bases). CDR1 and CDR2 (germline): SGHTA, FQGTGA. CDR3 size: 12 residues. In DNA form, the CDR3 reads TGTGCCAGCAGCTTAAGCGGACAGCCGATGGACTTC. It yields the protein CASSLSGQPMDF.

V gene TRBV5-5 combines with J gene TRBJ2-7; D not certain. CDR1 is SGHKS and CDR2 is YYEKEE in the germline V gene (reference sequence). The germline V and J ends were trimmed by 0 bases and 6 bases, with 7 bases remaining between them. The CDR3 is made up of 12 amino acids. CDR3: CASSLVAAEQYF. The DNA for the CDR3 is TGTGCCAGCAGCTTGGTGGCCGCCGAGCAGTACTTC.

CDR3 sequence reads: CASSQGTSGHGDTQYF. The CDR3, as DNA: TGTGCCAGCAGCCAGGGGACTAGCGGCCACGGAGATACGCAGTATTTT. The gene calls are TRBV4-2 and TRBJ2-3; 11 nucleotides agree with TRBD2. The CDR3 totals 16 residues. Germline V gene lookup returns CDR1 LGHNA and CDR2 YNFKEQ. Trimming cost V 3 bases and J 5 bases; bases outside gene matches: 7.

This chain joins TRBV6-6 and TRBJ2-7; 8 bases line up with TRBD1. J lost 5 bases, V lost 6 bases, and 9 bases had no gene match. Germline V CDR1 and CDR2: MNHNY, SVGAGI (reference sequence). There are 14 residues in the CDR3. The CDR3 spells CASSSGQGNNEQYF. The DNA of the CDR3 is TGTGCCAGCAGCTCTGGACAGGGCAACAACGAGCAGTACTTC.

This chain uses TRBV3-1 (or the pseudogene TRBV3-2) with TRBJ1-1; 8 nucleotides match TRBD1. J was trimmed by 5 bases and V by 3 bases; bases with no gene match: 5. This CDR3 has 14 amino acids. From germline, CDR1 is LGHDT and CDR2 YNNKEL (reference sequence). Here the CDR3 reads CASSHGQGLTEAFF. The CDR3, as DNA: TGTGCCAGCAGCCACGGACAGGGTTTGACTGAAGCTTTCTTT.

The chain joins TRBV28 to TRBJ2-1; the match to TRBD1 covers 7 bases. Germline assignment: CDR1 MDHEN and CDR2 SYDVKM. Unmatched junction bases numbered 14, after V lost 7 bases and J lost 5 bases. The CDR3 has 16 amino acids. The DNA for the CDR3 is TGTGCCAGCAATCCACCCCCGGGACAGAGAAACAATGAGCAGTTCTTC. Translated: CASNPPPGQRNNEQFF.

A single count supports this clone. The V gene is TRBV5-1, the J gene TRBJ1-2; 7 bases line up with TRBD1. Germline V gives CDR1 SGHRS, CDR2 YFSETQ. The length of the CDR3 is 14 residues. With 0 bases clipped from V and 5 bases from J, the junction kept 4 bases outside the gene matches. For the CDR3, the DNA is TGCGCCAGCAGCTTGGAGACAGGGCTATATGGCTACACCTTC. This translates into CASSLETGLYGYTF. Full variable domain (outside the CDR3, taken from reference TRBV5-1 and TRBJ1-2): KAGVTQTPRYLIKTRGQQVTLSCSPISGHRSVSWYQQTPGQGLQFLFEYFSETQRNKGNFPGRFSGRQFSNSRSEMNVSTLELGDSALYLCASSLETGLYGYTFGSGTRLTVV.

The rearrangement joins TRBV7-8 to TRBJ1-5; 9 bases are shared with TRBD1. Per germline, CDR1 SGHVS and CDR2 FQNEAQ. The CDR3 has 13 residues. V shed 6 bases and J 7 bases; nucleotides not matched to a gene: 4. DNA for the CDR3: TGTGCCAGCAGTCGGACAGGGGAGCAGCCCCAGCATTTT. Translated, it gives CASSRTGEQPQHF. Filled out from reference TRBV7-8 and TRBJ1-5, the complete variable domain reads GAGVSQSPRYKVAKRGQDVALRCDPISGHVSLFWYQQALGQGPEFLTYFQNEAQLDKSGLPSDRFFAERPEGSVSTLKIQRTQQEDSAVYLCASSRTGEQPQHFGDGTRLSIL.

This rearrangement joins TRBV7-8 to TRBJ2-3; D remains unclear. This CDR3 is 11 amino acids long. V was trimmed by 4 bases and J by 6 bases, leaving 5 bases between them. Germline V gene data show CDR1 as SGHVS and CDR2 as FQNEAQ. DNA for the CDR3: TGTGCCAGCAGCTCCCTTGATACGCAGTATTTT. It translates to CASSSLDTQYF.

As concerns this clone: The germline gene is not matched at one end of the junction; a read error may be the cause. The V and J genes are TRBV7-2 and TRBJ2-7; 7 bases agree with TRBD2. CDR3 length: 13 residues. Germline V CDR1 and CDR2: SGHTA, FQGNSA. The CDR3 nucleotides read TGTGCCAGCAGCTTAAGAAGCGGGAACCTTTGGCACTTC. It is translated as CASSLRSGNLWHF.

CDR3 nucleotides: TGCGCCAGCAGCCAAGGACGGGTAAACTATGGCTACACCTTC. It yields the protein CASSQGRVNYGYTF. The genes are TRBV4-3 and TRBJ1-2, with unresolved D. This CDR3 comprises 14 residues. The V and J ends lost 1 base and 2 bases respectively, with 8 bases between them. Germline assignment: CDR1 LGHNA and CDR2 YSLEER.

This chain connects TRBV24-1 to TRBJ2-1; the D gene is possibly TRBD1 (6 bases). The CDR3 is 17 amino acids. The germline V gene has CDR1 KGHDR and CDR2 SFDVKD. The V end lost 3 bases, the J end lost 0 bases, and 14 bases lay between the germline ends. This CDR3 reads CATSDAGTKSSYNEQFF. CDR3 in DNA: TGTGCCACCAGTGATGCCGGGACAAAGAGCTCCTACAATGAGCAGTTCTTC.

The chain has TRBV9 and TRBJ1-2; D is undetermined. The germline V gene has CDR1 SGDLS and CDR2 YYNGEE. The ends were cut back, 0 bases at V and 4 bases at J, with 4 bases in the middle. The CDR3 sequence is 12 residues long. CDR3 loop: CASSVVGYGYTF. The CDR3 nucleotides read TGTGCCAGCAGCGTAGTCGGCTATGGCTACACCTTC.

The chain is built from TRBV6-4 and TRBJ2-3; 8 bases align to TRBD1. V lost 5 bases and J lost 2; bases outside the gene matches: 3. This CDR3 has 14 residues. Germline V gene data show CDR1 as MRHNA and CDR2 as SNTAGT. CDR3 loop: CASSRDRSTDTQYF. Here the CDR3 DNA reads TGTGCCAGCAGTCGGGACAGGTCCACAGATACGCAGTATTTT.